This T cell receptor beta chain appears in the sequencing data of a study of early T cells in non-severe SARS-CoV-2 infection. Study-wide points: The matching step, a VDJdb search, favored anti-spike CD8 responses and missed private and CD4 specificities.

Each cDNA molecule carried a unique molecular identifier. MiXCR, applied by TCRdb to the 5' RACE reads, yields one record per CDR3 protein. This table has about 110,000 distinct CDR3 sequences, around 10% appearing once. This clonotype occurred a few times. Its cognate antigen is unknown. From germline, CDR1 is DFQATT and CDR2 SNEGSKA (reference sequence). The CDR3 consists of 14 residues. V was trimmed by 0 bases and J by 7 bases, leaving 12 bases between them. This clonotype was sampled from an adult who was a healthcare worker with PCR-confirmed SARS-CoV-2 infection or an uninfected control (not recorded which). Input material: whole blood. The chain combines TRBV20-1 with TRBJ2-2; perhaps TRBD1 as D (5 bases). The CDR3 here is CSAREGTGYGELFF. The CDR3 DNA sequence: TGCAGTGCTAGAGAGGGAACAGGTTACGGGGAGCTGTTTTTT.